This T cell receptor (beta chain) was sequenced for a study of blood T cell repertoires in COVID-19. Clones were sequenced by immunoSEQ multiplex PCR, and TCRdb holds only the in-frame ones, with some missing. The sample has about 160,000 clones; 80% are singletons. Unmatched junction bases numbered 8, after V lost 4 bases and J lost 3 bases. The germline V gene encodes CDR1 LNHDA and CDR2 SQIVND (reference sequence). CDR3 length equals 15 residues. The TCR originated in a woman aged 60-75 years who had recovered from COVID-19. J is TRBJ2-5 and V is TRBV19; 7 bases map to TRBD2. The specimen sequenced was PBMCs or T cells enriched from blood (not recorded which). The CDR3 reads CASSTLDLAEETQYF. The CDR3 nucleotides read TGTGCCAGTAGTACCCTCGACCTAGCGGAAGAGACCCAGTACTTC.